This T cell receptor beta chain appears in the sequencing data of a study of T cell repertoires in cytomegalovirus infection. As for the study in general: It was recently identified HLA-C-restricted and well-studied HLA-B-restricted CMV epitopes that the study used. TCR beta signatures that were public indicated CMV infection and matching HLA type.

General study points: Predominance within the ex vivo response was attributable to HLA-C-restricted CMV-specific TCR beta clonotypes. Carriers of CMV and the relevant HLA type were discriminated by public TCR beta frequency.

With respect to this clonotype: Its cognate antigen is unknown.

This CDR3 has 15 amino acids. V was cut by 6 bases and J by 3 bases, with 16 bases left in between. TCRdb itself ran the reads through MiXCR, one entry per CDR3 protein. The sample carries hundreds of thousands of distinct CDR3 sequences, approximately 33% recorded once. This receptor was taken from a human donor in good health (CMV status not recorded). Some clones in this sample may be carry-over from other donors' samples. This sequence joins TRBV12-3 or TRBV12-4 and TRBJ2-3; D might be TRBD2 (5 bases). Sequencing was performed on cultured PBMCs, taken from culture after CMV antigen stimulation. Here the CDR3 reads CASRGSTNPTDTQYF. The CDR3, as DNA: TGTGCCAGCAGGGGTTCGACTAACCCGACAGATACGCAGTATTTT.